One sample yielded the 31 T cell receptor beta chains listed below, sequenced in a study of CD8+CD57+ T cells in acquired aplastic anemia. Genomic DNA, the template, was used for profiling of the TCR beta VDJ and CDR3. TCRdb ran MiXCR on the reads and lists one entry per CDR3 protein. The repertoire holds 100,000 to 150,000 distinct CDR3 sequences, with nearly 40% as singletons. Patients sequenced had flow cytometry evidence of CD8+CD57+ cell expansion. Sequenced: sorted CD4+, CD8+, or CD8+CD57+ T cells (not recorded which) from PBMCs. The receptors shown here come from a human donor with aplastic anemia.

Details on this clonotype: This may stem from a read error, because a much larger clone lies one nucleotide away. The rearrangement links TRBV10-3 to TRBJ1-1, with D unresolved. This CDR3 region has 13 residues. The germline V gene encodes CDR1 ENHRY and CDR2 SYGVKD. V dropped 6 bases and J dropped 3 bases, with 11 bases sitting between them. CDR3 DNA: TGTGCCATCAGACCGGTTCGTGACACTGAAGCTTTCTTT. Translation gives CAIRPVRDTEAFF.

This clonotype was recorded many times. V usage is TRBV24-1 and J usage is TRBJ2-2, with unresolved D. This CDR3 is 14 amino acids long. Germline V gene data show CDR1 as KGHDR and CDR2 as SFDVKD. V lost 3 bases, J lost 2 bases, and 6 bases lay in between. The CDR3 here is CATSDGGNTGELFF. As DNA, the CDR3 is TGTGCCACCAGTGATGGTGGAAACACCGGGGAGCTGTTTTTT.

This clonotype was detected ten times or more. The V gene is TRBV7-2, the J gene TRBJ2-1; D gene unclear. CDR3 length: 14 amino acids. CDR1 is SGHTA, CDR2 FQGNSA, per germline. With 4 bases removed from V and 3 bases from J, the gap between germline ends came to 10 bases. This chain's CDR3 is CASSSGPGYNEQFF. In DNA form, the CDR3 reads TGTGCCAGCAGCTCCGGACCCGGCTACAATGAGCAGTTCTTC.

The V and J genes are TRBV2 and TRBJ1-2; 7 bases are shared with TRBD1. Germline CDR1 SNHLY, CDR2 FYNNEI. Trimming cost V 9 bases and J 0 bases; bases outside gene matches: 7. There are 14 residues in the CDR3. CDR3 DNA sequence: TGTGCCAGTCGCATGACAGGGTCTAACTATGGCTACACCTTC. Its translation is CASRMTGSNYGYTF.

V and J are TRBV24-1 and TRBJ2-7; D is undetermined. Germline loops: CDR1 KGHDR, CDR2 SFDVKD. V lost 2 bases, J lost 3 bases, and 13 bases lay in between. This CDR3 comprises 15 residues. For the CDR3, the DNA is TGTGCCACCAGTGATTCAGGTGGAAAGGGCTACGAGCAGTACTTC. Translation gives CATSDSGGKGYEQYF.

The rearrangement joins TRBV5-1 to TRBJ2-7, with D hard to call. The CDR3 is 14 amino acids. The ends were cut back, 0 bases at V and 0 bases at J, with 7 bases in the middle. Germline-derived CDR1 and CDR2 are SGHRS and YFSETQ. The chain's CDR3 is CASSLGGSSYEQYF. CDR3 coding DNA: TGCGCCAGCAGCTTGGGGGGAAGCTCCTACGAGCAGTACTTC.

CDR3 residues: CSARETGVETQYF. The CDR3 DNA is TGCAGTGCTAGGGAGACAGGGGTAGAGACCCAGTACTTC. This chain links TRBV20-1 with TRBJ2-5; the match to TRBD1 covers 8 bases. Trimming took 3 bases from V and 4 from J; bases not matched to a gene: 4. This CDR3 contains 13 residues. Germline V lookup: CDR1 DFQATT, CDR2 SNEGSKA (reference sequence).

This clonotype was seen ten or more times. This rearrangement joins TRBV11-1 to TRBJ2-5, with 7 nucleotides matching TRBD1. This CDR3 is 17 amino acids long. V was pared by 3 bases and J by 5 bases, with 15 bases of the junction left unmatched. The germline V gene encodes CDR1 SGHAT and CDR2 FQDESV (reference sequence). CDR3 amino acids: CASSFRTGQKGGETQYF. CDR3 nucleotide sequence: TGTGCCAGCAGCTTCCGGACAGGCCAGAAGGGTGGGGAGACCCAGTACTTC.

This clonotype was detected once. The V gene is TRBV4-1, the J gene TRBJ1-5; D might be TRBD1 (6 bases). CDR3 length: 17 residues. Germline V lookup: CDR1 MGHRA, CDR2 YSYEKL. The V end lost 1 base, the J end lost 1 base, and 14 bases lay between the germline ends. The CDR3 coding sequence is TGCGCCAGCAGCCAAGTCTACAGGGTAGCGAGCAATCAGCCCCAGCATTTT. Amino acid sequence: CASSQVYRVASNQPQHF.

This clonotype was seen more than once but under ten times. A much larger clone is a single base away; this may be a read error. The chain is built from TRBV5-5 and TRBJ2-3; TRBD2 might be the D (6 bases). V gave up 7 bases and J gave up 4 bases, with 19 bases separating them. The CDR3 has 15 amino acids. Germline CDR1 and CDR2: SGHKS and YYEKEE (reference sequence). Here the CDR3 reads CASGSRGRSADTQYF. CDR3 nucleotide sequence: TGTGCCAGCGGCTCGCGGGGTAGATCGGCAGATACGCAGTATTTT.

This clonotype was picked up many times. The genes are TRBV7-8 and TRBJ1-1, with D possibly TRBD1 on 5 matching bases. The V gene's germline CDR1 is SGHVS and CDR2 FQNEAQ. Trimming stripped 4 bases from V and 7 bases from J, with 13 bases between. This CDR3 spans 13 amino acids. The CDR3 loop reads CASSWGTAGEAFF. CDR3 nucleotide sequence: TGTGCCAGCAGCTGGGGGACTGCGGGTGAAGCTTTCTTT.

In nucleotides, the CDR3 is TGTGCCAGCAGGCAAGACAGTTATGGCTACACCTTC. Translating gives CASRQDSYGYTF. V and J are TRBV2 and TRBJ1-2; D is possibly TRBD1 (5 bases). The CDR3 covers 12 residues. Germline-derived CDR1 and CDR2 are SNHLY and FYNNEI. V was clipped by 6 bases and J by 5 bases, with 10 bases between them.

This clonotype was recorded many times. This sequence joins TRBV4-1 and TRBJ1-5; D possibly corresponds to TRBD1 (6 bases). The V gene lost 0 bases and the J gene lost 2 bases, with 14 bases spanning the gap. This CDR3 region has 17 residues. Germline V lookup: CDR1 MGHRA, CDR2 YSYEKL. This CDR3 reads CASSQDTQGRRNQPQHF. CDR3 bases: TGCGCCAGCAGCCAAGATACACAGGGTAGGCGCAATCAGCCCCAGCATTTT.

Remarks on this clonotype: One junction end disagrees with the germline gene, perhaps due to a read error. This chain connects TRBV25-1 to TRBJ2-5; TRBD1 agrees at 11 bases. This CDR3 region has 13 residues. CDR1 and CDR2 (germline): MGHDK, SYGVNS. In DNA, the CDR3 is TGCGCCAGCAGCCAAGGGACAGGGGGAGAGCAGTACTTC. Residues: CASSQGTGGEQYF.

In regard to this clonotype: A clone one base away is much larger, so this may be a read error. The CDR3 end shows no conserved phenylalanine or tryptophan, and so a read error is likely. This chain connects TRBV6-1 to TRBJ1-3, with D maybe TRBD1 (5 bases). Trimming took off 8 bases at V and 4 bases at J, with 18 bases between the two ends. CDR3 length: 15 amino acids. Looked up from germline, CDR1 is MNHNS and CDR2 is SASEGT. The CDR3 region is CASDQGLPGGNTIYL. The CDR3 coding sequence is TGTGCCAGCGATCAGGGATTGCCGGGGGGAAACACCATATATCTT.

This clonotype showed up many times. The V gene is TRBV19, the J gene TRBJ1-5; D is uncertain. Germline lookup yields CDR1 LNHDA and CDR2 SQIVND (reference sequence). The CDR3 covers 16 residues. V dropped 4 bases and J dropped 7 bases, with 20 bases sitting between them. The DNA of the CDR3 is TGTGCCAGTAGTAGACTCACGTTGGGAAGCGACCAGCCCCAGCATTTT. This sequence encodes CASSRLTLGSDQPQHF. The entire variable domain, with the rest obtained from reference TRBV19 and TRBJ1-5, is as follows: DGGITQSPKYLFRKEGQNVTLSCEQNLNHDAMYWYRQDPGQGLRLIYYSQIVNDFQKGDIAEGYSVSREKKESFPLTVTSAQKNPTAFYLCASSRLTLGSDQPQHFGDGTRLSIL.

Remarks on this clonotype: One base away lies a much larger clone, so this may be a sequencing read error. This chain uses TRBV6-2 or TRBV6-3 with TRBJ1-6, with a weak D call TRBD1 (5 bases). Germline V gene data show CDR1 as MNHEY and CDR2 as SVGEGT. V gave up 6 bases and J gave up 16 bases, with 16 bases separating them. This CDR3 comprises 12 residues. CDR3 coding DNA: TGTGCCAGCAGACAGACAGTTCCCTTGCTCCACTTT. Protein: CASRQTVPLLHF.

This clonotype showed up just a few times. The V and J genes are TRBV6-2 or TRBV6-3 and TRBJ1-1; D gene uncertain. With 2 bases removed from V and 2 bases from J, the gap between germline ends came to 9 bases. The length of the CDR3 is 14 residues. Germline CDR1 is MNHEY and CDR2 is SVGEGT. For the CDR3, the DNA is TGTGCCAGCAGTTACGAAGGGATTAACACTGAAGCTTTCTTT. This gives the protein CASSYEGINTEAFF.

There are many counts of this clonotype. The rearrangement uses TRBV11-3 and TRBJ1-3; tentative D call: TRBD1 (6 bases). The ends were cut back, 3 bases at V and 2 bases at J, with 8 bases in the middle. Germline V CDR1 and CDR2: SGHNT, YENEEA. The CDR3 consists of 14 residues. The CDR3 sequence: CASSFWTAGNTIYF. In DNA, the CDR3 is TGTGCCAGCAGCTTTTGGACAGCTGGAAACACCATATATTTT.

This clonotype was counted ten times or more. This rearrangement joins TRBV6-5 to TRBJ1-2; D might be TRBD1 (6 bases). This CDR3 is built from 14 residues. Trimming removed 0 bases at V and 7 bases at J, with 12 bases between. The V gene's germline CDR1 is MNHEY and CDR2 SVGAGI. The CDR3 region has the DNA TGTGCCAGCAGTTACTCGGTCGGGGGCTCTGGCTACACCTTC. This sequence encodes CASSYSVGGSGYTF.

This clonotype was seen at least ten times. The CDR3, as DNA: TGTGCCAGCACCTCCGGGGAAAGGGGGGTCGCCACTGAAGCTTTCTTT. This codes for CASTSGERGVATEAFF. The V gene is TRBV9, the J gene TRBJ1-1, with D maybe TRBD1 (6 bases). The CDR3 has 16 amino acids. The ends were cut back, 6 bases at V and 4 bases at J, with 22 bases in the middle. Looked up from germline, CDR1 is SGDLS and CDR2 is YYNGEE.

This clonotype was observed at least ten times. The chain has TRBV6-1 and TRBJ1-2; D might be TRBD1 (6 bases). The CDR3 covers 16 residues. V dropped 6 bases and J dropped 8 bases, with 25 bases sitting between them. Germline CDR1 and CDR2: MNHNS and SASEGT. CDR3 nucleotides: TGTGCCAGCAGCCCCCACGAGGACAGCATTACTTCGGGCTACACCTTC. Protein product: CASSPHEDSITSGYTF.

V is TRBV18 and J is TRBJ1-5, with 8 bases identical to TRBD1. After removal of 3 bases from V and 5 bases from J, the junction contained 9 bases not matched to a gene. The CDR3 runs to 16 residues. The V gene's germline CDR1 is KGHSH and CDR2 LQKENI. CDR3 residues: CASSPGQGVMDQPQHF. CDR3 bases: TGTGCCAGCTCACCTGGACAGGGTGTAATGGATCAGCCCCAGCATTTT.

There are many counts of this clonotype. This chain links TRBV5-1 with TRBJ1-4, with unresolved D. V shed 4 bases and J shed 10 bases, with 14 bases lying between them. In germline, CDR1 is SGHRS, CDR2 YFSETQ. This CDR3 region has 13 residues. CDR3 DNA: TGCGCCAGCAGCGCACTTAGTGGTGGAAAACTGTTTTTT. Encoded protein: CASSALSGGKLFF.

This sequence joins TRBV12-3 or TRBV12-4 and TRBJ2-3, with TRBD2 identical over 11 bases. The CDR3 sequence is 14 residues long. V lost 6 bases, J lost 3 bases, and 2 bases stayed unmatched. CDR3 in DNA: TGTGCCAGCAGAACTAGCGGGGGAACAGATACGCAGTATTTT. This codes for CASRTSGGTDTQYF.

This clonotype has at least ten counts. The CDR3 coding sequence is TGTGCCAGCAGCCAGGGAGGGGCCGTACCCCTCCACTTT. Translated, it gives CASSQGGAVPLHF. V usage is TRBV3-1 and J usage is TRBJ1-6, with a weak D call TRBD1 (5 bases). There are 13 residues in the CDR3. V dropped 3 bases and J dropped 12 bases, with 12 bases sitting between them. The germline V gene encodes CDR1 LGHDT and CDR2 YNNKEL (reference sequence).

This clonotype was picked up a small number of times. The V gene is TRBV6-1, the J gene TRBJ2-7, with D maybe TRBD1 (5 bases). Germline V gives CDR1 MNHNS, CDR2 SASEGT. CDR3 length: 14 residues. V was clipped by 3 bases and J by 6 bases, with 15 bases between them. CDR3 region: CASSDRVIVFEQYF. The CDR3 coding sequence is TGTGCCAGCAGTGACAGGGTGATTGTTTTCGAGCAGTACTTC.

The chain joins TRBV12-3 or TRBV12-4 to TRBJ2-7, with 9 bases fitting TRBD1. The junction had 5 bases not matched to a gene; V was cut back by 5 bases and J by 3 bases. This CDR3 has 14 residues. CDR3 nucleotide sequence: TGTGCCAGCAGTCCGGGGACAGGGCTCTACGAGCAGTACTTC. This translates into CASSPGTGLYEQYF.

CDR3 in amino acids: CSVDGWGSGYTF. CDR3 bases: TGCAGCGTTGATGGGTGGGGAAGTGGCTACACCTTC. This chain uses TRBV29-1 with TRBJ1-2, with D unclear. In germline, CDR1 is SQVTM, CDR2 ANQGSEA. Trimming stripped 3 bases from V and 7 bases from J, with 12 bases between. There are 12 residues in the CDR3.

In DNA form, the CDR3 reads TGTGCCAGCAGTTTCGGGGGGCGAGTTAGGGAGCAGTACTTC. Translating gives CASSFGGRVREQYF. The chain is built from TRBV25-1 and TRBJ2-7, with a weak D call TRBD2 (7 bases). The CDR3 has 14 amino acids. V was clipped by 5 bases and J by 7 bases, with 18 bases between them. Germline CDR1 is MGHDK and CDR2 is SYGVNS.

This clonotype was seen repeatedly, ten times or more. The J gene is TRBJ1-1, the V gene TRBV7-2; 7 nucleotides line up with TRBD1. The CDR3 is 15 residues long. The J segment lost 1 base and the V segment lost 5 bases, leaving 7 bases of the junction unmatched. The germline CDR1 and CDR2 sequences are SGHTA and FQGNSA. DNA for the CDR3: TGTGCCAGCAGCCCTCAAAACAGGGGGAACACTGAAGCTTTCTTT. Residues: CASSPQNRGNTEAFF.